A selection of T cell receptor beta chains follows, all from one sample in a study of T cells in tuberculosis. Clones were read by immunoSEQ multiplex PCR, and TCRdb kept only the in-frame ones, dropping some. The table has 45,000 or so clones, about 95% seen once. The sequenced material came from PBMCs. The receptors were sampled from a donor aged 10-29 years with latent tuberculosis or without tuberculosis infection. The CDR3 runs from the conserved cysteine through the conserved F or W. Each record gives: J gene, V gene, clone size, D gene, CDR3 DNA, CDR3 protein. A D gene is named only where the DNA matches it firmly. Clone size appears in some rows only: once, few, many, or a class for an expanded clone.

j_call: TRBJ2-7
v_call: TRBV10-3
clone_size: .
d_call: TRBD2
cdr3_nt: TGTGCCATCAGTGAGTTTAGCGGGTCCTACGAGCAGTACTTC
cdr3_aa: CAISEFSGSYEQYF

j_call: TRBJ2-7
v_call: TRBV30
clone_size: .
d_call: TRBD2
cdr3_nt: TGTGCCTGGAGTACGGGAGGAAGCTCCTACGAGCAGTACTTC
cdr3_aa: CAWSTGGSSYEQYF

j_call: TRBJ2-1
v_call: TRBV6-5
clone_size: .
d_call: TRBD2
cdr3_nt: TGTGCCAGCAGTTATTTGGCTAGCGGGAGGAATGAGCAGTTCTTC
cdr3_aa: CASSYLASGRNEQFF

j_call: TRBJ1-2
v_call: TRBV6-5
clone_size: .
d_call: .
cdr3_nt: TGTGCCAGCAGTTACCGGGGTACAGGGAACTATGGCTATACCTTC
cdr3_aa: CASSYRGTGNYGYTF

j_call: TRBJ2-3
v_call: TRBV27
clone_size: .
d_call: TRBD1
cdr3_nt: TGTGCCAGCAGTCCCAGGGACAGACGGATGGGTACGCAGTATTTT
cdr3_aa: CASSPRDRRMGTQYF

j_call: TRBJ1-3
v_call: TRBV6-1
clone_size: .
d_call: TRBD1
cdr3_nt: TGTGCCAGCAGTCGACAGGGGGCGGACACCATATATTTT
cdr3_aa: CASSRQGADTIYF

j_call: TRBJ2-2
v_call: TRBV5-1
clone_size: .
d_call: .
cdr3_nt: TGCGCCAGCAGCTTGGTCGGGGGGCTAGGCACCGGGGAGCTGTTTTTT
cdr3_aa: CASSLVGGLGTGELFF

j_call: TRBJ2-7
v_call: TRBV25-1
clone_size: .
d_call: .
cdr3_nt: TGTGCCAGCGAAGGATTCGGGTACGAGCAGTACTTC
cdr3_aa: CASEGFGYEQYF

j_call: TRBJ2-7
v_call: TRBV5-4
clone_size: .
d_call: TRBD2
cdr3_nt: TGTGCCAGCAGCTTGTCTCCTGCGGGAGGTACCTACGAGCAGTACTTC
cdr3_aa: CASSLSPAGGTYEQYF

j_call: TRBJ2-5
v_call: TRBV25-1
clone_size: .
d_call: TRBD2
cdr3_nt: TGTGCCAGCAGTCCACCTCCTCGGGGAGGGCAAGAGACCCAGTACTTC
cdr3_aa: CASSPPPRGGQETQYF

j_call: TRBJ1-3
v_call: TRBV2
clone_size: once
d_call: .
cdr3_nt: TGTGCCAGCAGTGGACAGGTGGGCGGAAACACCATATATTTT
cdr3_aa: CASSGQVGGNTIYF

j_call: TRBJ2-2
v_call: TRBV28
clone_size: .
d_call: TRBD1
cdr3_nt: TGTGCCAGCAGCCCCCTCGGGACAGGGGTCCCCGGGGAGCTGTTTTTT
cdr3_aa: CASSPLGTGVPGELFF

j_call: TRBJ2-7
v_call: TRBV10-3
clone_size: .
d_call: TRBD1
cdr3_nt: TGTGCCATCAGGGACCTAGGGACAGCAGCCTACGAGCAGTACTTC
cdr3_aa: CAIRDLGTAAYEQYF

j_call: TRBJ1-3
v_call: TRBV13
clone_size: .
d_call: .
cdr3_nt: TGTGCCAGCAGCTCCTCGGATTTCTTTGACAGACGACGAGGAAACACCATATATTTT
cdr3_aa: CASSSSDFFDRRRGNTIYF

j_call: TRBJ1-5
v_call: TRBV7-2
clone_size: .
d_call: .
cdr3_nt: TGTGCCAGCAGCTTAGGTGGGGCAGGGCAGCCCCAGCATTTT
cdr3_aa: CASSLGGAGQPQHF

j_call: TRBJ1-4
v_call: TRBV9
clone_size: .
d_call: TRBD1
cdr3_nt: TGTGCCAGCAGCGTAAGGAGGGGCCCCAGGGGGTTATGTGAAAAACTGTTTTTT
cdr3_aa: CASSVRRGPRGLCEKLFF

j_call: TRBJ2-7
v_call: TRBV6-5
clone_size: .
d_call: .
cdr3_nt: TGTGCCTCCACCGGGGGCTCCTACGAGCAGTACTTC
cdr3_aa: CASTGGSYEQYF

j_call: TRBJ2-7
v_call: TRBV29-1
clone_size: .
d_call: TRBD1
cdr3_nt: TGCAGCGCTCGCGAAGGGACAGTCGCCTCCTACGAGCAGTACTTC
cdr3_aa: CSAREGTVASYEQYF

j_call: TRBJ2-6
v_call: TRBV4-2
clone_size: once
d_call: .
cdr3_nt: TGTGCCAGCAGCCAAGGGGAGAACTCTGGGGCCAACGTCCTGACTTTC
cdr3_aa: CASSQGENSGANVLTF

j_call: TRBJ1-1
v_call: TRBV19
clone_size: .
d_call: .
cdr3_nt: TGTGCCAGTAGTGGCGGTGAGAACACTGAAGCTTTCTTT
cdr3_aa: CASSGGENTEAFF

j_call: TRBJ1-5
v_call: TRBV2
clone_size: .
d_call: .
cdr3_nt: TGTGCCAGCATGGGTACTGGGGGCTCTATTCAGCCCCAGCATTTT
cdr3_aa: CASMGTGGSIQPQHF

j_call: TRBJ2-3
v_call: TRBV5-1
clone_size: .
d_call: TRBD2
cdr3_nt: TGCGCCAGCAGCTTGGCTAGCGGGAGAATCGCAGATACGCAGTATTTT
cdr3_aa: CASSLASGRIADTQYF

j_call: TRBJ1-6
v_call: TRBV30
clone_size: few
d_call: .
cdr3_nt: TGTGCCTGGAGAGGGGCATCGAATAATTCACCCCTCCACTTT
cdr3_aa: CAWRGASNNSPLHF

j_call: TRBJ2-3
v_call: TRBV30
clone_size: .
d_call: .
cdr3_nt: TGTGCCTGGACTTTCGGCAGGGGTCTTGGGACAGATACGCAGTATTTT
cdr3_aa: CAWTFGRGLGTDTQYF

j_call: TRBJ2-7
v_call: TRBV19
clone_size: .
d_call: TRBD1
cdr3_nt: TGTGCCAGTAGTATAGGGACAGGAGCCTACGAGCAGTACTTC
cdr3_aa: CASSIGTGAYEQYF

j_call: TRBJ1-2
v_call: TRBV5-1
clone_size: .
d_call: TRBD1
cdr3_nt: TGCGCCAGCAGCTTACGGACAGGCTATGGCTACACCTTC
cdr3_aa: CASSLRTGYGYTF

j_call: TRBJ2-1
v_call: TRBV25-1
clone_size: .
d_call: .
cdr3_nt: TGTGCCAGCAGTGAAGAGGCCCTATTCTACAATGAGCAGTTCTTC
cdr3_aa: CASSEEALFYNEQFF

j_call: TRBJ2-7
v_call: TRBV18
clone_size: .
d_call: .
cdr3_nt: TGTGCCAGCTCATCTTTGTCCTACGAGCAGTACTTC
cdr3_aa: CASSSLSYEQYF

j_call: TRBJ2-3
v_call: TRBV29-1
clone_size: .
d_call: TRBD2
cdr3_nt: TGCAGCGTTGAAGATAGGCTAGCGGGAGATAAAGATACGCAGTATTTT
cdr3_aa: CSVEDRLAGDKDTQYF

j_call: TRBJ1-2
v_call: TRBV5-1
clone_size: .
d_call: .
cdr3_nt: TGCGCCAGCAGCTTCAAATCCCCCTCCCGGGGGGCGCGCGGCTACACCTTC
cdr3_aa: CASSFKSPSRGARGYTF

j_call: TRBJ2-7
v_call: TRBV19
clone_size: few
d_call: TRBD2
cdr3_nt: TGTGCCAGTAGGTCTGCGGGAGACTCGGGTCAGCAGTACTTC
cdr3_aa: CASRSAGDSGQQYF

j_call: TRBJ1-1
v_call: TRBV19
clone_size: .
d_call: TRBD1
cdr3_nt: TGTGCCAGTAGTATAGGGGACAGGGGCACTGAAGCTTTCTTT
cdr3_aa: CASSIGDRGTEAFF

j_call: TRBJ1-2
v_call: TRBV27
clone_size: .
d_call: .
cdr3_nt: TGTGCCAGCAGTTTTAGGAGGTCGGGGTATGGCTACACCTTC
cdr3_aa: CASSFRRSGYGYTF

j_call: TRBJ2-7
v_call: TRBV5-1
clone_size: once
d_call: TRBD2
cdr3_nt: TGCGCCAGCAGCCCTCGACTAGCGGGATCCTACGAGCAGTACTTC
cdr3_aa: CASSPRLAGSYEQYF

j_call: TRBJ1-1
v_call: TRBV6-5
clone_size: .
d_call: .
cdr3_nt: TGTGCCAGCAGTTACTCAGGAGCGAACACTGAAGCTTTCTTT
cdr3_aa: CASSYSGANTEAFF

j_call: TRBJ1-1
v_call: TRBV25-1
clone_size: .
d_call: .
cdr3_nt: TGTGCCAGCACCATGTCGGGTGAAGCTTTCTTT
cdr3_aa: CASTMSGEAFF

j_call: TRBJ2-5
v_call: TRBV7-9
clone_size: .
d_call: .
cdr3_nt: TGTGCCAGCAGCTTAGAGCCAGGGAGGCAAGAGACCCAGTACTTC
cdr3_aa: CASSLEPGRQETQYF

j_call: TRBJ1-5
v_call: TRBV7-2
clone_size: .
d_call: .
cdr3_nt: TGTGCCAGCAGTCCCCCTGGGCTGGGGAGTCAGCCCCAGCATTTT
cdr3_aa: CASSPPGLGSQPQHF

j_call: TRBJ2-7
v_call: TRBV6-5
clone_size: .
d_call: .
cdr3_nt: TGTGCCAGCAGTATGACTGGGTCCTACGAGCAGTACTTC
cdr3_aa: CASSMTGSYEQYF

j_call: TRBJ2-1
v_call: TRBV5-1
clone_size: once
d_call: .
cdr3_nt: TGCGCCAGCAGCTTGGACAGAGATTGGGATGAGCAGTTCTTC
cdr3_aa: CASSLDRDWDEQFF

j_call: TRBJ1-4
v_call: TRBV7-6
clone_size: .
d_call: TRBD1
cdr3_nt: TGTGCCAGCAGCCCGACAGGGGGCCAGGAAAATGAAAAACTGTTTTTT
cdr3_aa: CASSPTGGQENEKLFF

j_call: TRBJ2-3
v_call: TRBV2
clone_size: .
d_call: .
cdr3_nt: TGTGCCAGCATCCGGGACAGGGATCGCGCGGGGGGGCGGGGCACAGATACGCAGTATTTT
cdr3_aa: CASIRDRDRAGGRGTDTQYF

j_call: TRBJ2-2
v_call: TRBV5-1
clone_size: .
d_call: .
cdr3_nt: TGCGCCAGCAGCTTGGAAGTTAGAGGGAGCACCGGGGAGCTGTTTTTT
cdr3_aa: CASSLEVRGSTGELFF

j_call: TRBJ1-2
v_call: TRBV19
clone_size: .
d_call: TRBD1
cdr3_nt: TGTGCCACCAGACCGACAGGGCGATCTCTCTATGGCTACACCTTC
cdr3_aa: CATRPTGRSLYGYTF

j_call: TRBJ1-5
v_call: TRBV6-1
clone_size: .
d_call: .
cdr3_nt: TGTGCCAGCAGTGCGGGGGGGACGGTAGGCAATCAGCCCCAGCATTTT
cdr3_aa: CASSAGGTVGNQPQHF

j_call: TRBJ1-1
v_call: TRBV4-1
clone_size: .
d_call: .
cdr3_nt: TGCGCCAGCAGCCAAGACGACCTACTAGAAGGGGAAGCTTTCTTT
cdr3_aa: CASSQDDLLEGEAFF

j_call: TRBJ2-1
v_call: TRBV10-3
clone_size: .
d_call: .
cdr3_nt: TGTGCCATCAGTGAGTCGAACCCGTGGCGGGTAGCCTACAATGAGCAGTTCTTC
cdr3_aa: CAISESNPWRVAYNEQFF

j_call: TRBJ2-1
v_call: TRBV21-1
clone_size: .
d_call: .
cdr3_nt: TGTGCCAGCCCCCGGACTAGCGGGGGACATGAGCAGTTCTTC
cdr3_aa: CASPRTSGGHEQFF

j_call: TRBJ2-4
v_call: TRBV15
clone_size: once
d_call: .
cdr3_nt: TGTGCCACCAGCAGGCCTAATGGTAGGGGGGGAACAGCCAAAAACATTCAGTACTTC
cdr3_aa: CATSRPNGRGGTAKNIQYF

j_call: TRBJ1-2
v_call: TRBV19
clone_size: .
d_call: .
cdr3_nt: TGTGCCAGTAGTATAAAAGTTAGGGGTAACTATGGCTACACCTTC
cdr3_aa: CASSIKVRGNYGYTF

j_call: TRBJ2-1
v_call: TRBV9
clone_size: .
d_call: .
cdr3_nt: TGTGCCAGCAGCGTAGAACAGGAGCACTACAATGAGCAGTTCTTC
cdr3_aa: CASSVEQEHYNEQFF

j_call: TRBJ2-1
v_call: TRBV7-6
clone_size: .
d_call: .
cdr3_nt: TGTGCCAGCAGCTCCCACAGGGACAATGAGCAGTTCTTC
cdr3_aa: CASSSHRDNEQFF

j_call: TRBJ1-2
v_call: TRBV29-1
clone_size: .
d_call: .
cdr3_nt: TGCAGCCATGAATTCCGCGGAGATGGCTACACCTTC
cdr3_aa: CSHEFRGDGYTF